This TCR beta chain was identified in a study of control samples from healthy donors and cancer patients. The CDR3 runs 14 residues. Trimming stripped 0 bases from V and 3 bases from J, with 9 bases between. From germline, CDR1 is WNHNN and CDR2 SYGVQD (reference sequence). Profiling relied on immunoSEQ multiplex PCR, and the TCRdb table lists in-frame clones only, not all of them. The repertoire holds roughly 100,000 clones, with around 89% as singletons. A single count supports this clone. This receptor was taken from a man aged 60 to 69 with lung cancer. The chain joins TRBV10-1 to TRBJ2-7, with D possibly being TRBD2 (6 bases). The sequencing input was PBMCs. CDR3 in DNA: TGCGCCAGCAGTGAGTCGAGGGACTTCTACGAGCAGTACTTC. The encoded protein is CASSESRDFYEQYF.